These 28 T cell receptor beta chains share one sample of origin, sequenced in a study of blood T cell repertoires in COVID-19. Assay: immunoSEQ multiplex PCR; the TCRdb copy retains only in-frame clones and omits some. The repertoire includes approximately 100,000 clones, 80% to 90% of them detected once, and roughly 7.9% sits in the top ten. Material: peripheral blood. These receptors all come from a woman aged 80 or older with active or convalescent COVID-19.

The chain couples TRBV7-9 to TRBJ2-1, with D unresolved. Germline CDR1 SEHNR, CDR2 FQNEAQ (reference sequence). The germline V and J ends were trimmed by 1 base and 7 bases, with 11 bases remaining between them. This CDR3 spans 14 amino acids. The DNA of the CDR3 is TGTGCCAGCAGCTTAGTATACAGTCGAAATGAGCAGTTCTTC. Protein: CASSLVYSRNEQFF.

The V gene is TRBV29-1, the J gene TRBJ2-1; no clear D. The CDR3 totals 13 residues. Trimming took 0 bases from V and 8 from J, leaving 11 bases between them. Germline CDR1 and CDR2: SQVTM and ANQGSEA. The CDR3 loop is CSVEDLRYHEQFF. CDR3 DNA: TGCAGCGTTGAAGATCTCAGGTACCATGAGCAGTTCTTC.

The chain links TRBV2 to TRBJ1-5; D remains unclear. CDR1 SNHLY and CDR2 FYNNEI come from the germline V gene. The length of the CDR3 is 13 residues. V was trimmed by 4 bases and J by 4 bases, leaving 8 bases between them. The CDR3 DNA reads TGTGCCAGCAGTGCTACGGGGAATCAGCCCCAGCATTTT. Translating gives CASSATGNQPQHF.

The chain joins TRBV2 to TRBJ1-2, with 9 bases aligning to TRBD1. The junction had 5 bases not matched to a gene; V was cut back by 5 bases and J by 4 bases. The germline CDR1 and CDR2 sequences are SNHLY and FYNNEI. The CDR3 is made up of 14 amino acids. For the CDR3, the DNA is TGTGCCAGCAGTCCCGACAGGGGGTTCTATGGCTACACCTTC. Residues: CASSPDRGFYGYTF.

This rearrangement joins TRBV11-2 to TRBJ2-7; no reliable D call. Germline V lookup: CDR1 SGHAT, CDR2 FQNNGV. The CDR3 is 14 amino acids. Trimming took 0 bases from V and 5 from J, leaving 11 bases between them. CDR3 coding DNA: TGTGCCAGCAGCTTAGACCGCAGGTCCAACGAGCAGTACTTC. Translated, it gives CASSLDRRSNEQYF.

Only a few counts were recorded for this clone. V gene TRBV19 combines with J gene TRBJ1-5; 10 nucleotides align to TRBD1. The CDR3 covers 17 residues. V lost 8 bases to trimming and J lost 6 bases; unmatched junction nucleotides: 16. CDR1 LNHDA and CDR2 SQIVND come from the germline V gene (reference sequence). CDR3 amino acids: CASRMTGGYGVGQPQHF. CDR3 bases: TGTGCCAGTCGGATGACAGGGGGCTATGGAGTAGGTCAGCCCCAGCATTTT. The whole variable domain, remainder taken from reference TRBV19 and TRBJ1-5, is DGGITQSPKYLFRKEGQNVTLSCEQNLNHDAMYWYRQDPGQGLRLIYYSQIVNDFQKGDIAEGYSVSREKKESFPLTVTSAQKNPTAFYLCASRMTGGYGVGQPQHFGDGTRLSIL.

In DNA, the CDR3 is TGTGCCAGCAGCTCCGGACTAGCGGGATGGGGGGAGCAGTACTTC. Translation: CASSSGLAGWGEQYF. The V call is TRBV7-9, the J call TRBJ2-7; 12 nucleotides align to TRBD2. This CDR3 comprises 15 residues. Germline V CDR1 and CDR2: SEHNR, FQNEAQ (reference sequence). Trimming cost V 4 bases and J 7 bases; bases outside gene matches: 8.

This clone has a single count. This chain joins TRBV19 and TRBJ1-4; TRBD1 agrees at 8 bases. V shed 2 bases, J shed 10 bases, and the junction held 6 bases outside the gene matches. The germline V gene encodes CDR1 LNHDA and CDR2 SQIVND (reference sequence). This CDR3 has 14 amino acids. CDR3 protein: CASSIRTGLGKLFF. The CDR3 bases are TGTGCCAGTAGTATACGGACAGGGCTCGGAAAACTGTTTTTT.

This rearrangement joins TRBV10-3 to TRBJ2-7, with D perhaps matching TRBD1 (5 bases). The V gene's germline CDR1 is ENHRY and CDR2 SYGVKD. Trimming cost V 9 bases and J 0 bases, with 12 bases left between them. The CDR3 covers 13 residues. CDR3 residues: CAIEGVDSYEQYF. The CDR3 coding sequence is TGTGCCATAGAAGGGGTGGACTCCTACGAGCAGTACTTC.

CDR3 nucleotide sequence: TGTGCCAGCAGTTACCCCAGTAAGACAGGTCTTCCTGAAGCTTTCTTT. Translating gives CASSYPSKTGLPEAFF. The chain employs TRBV6-5 and TRBJ1-1, with D possibly TRBD1 on 6 matching bases. CDR3 size: 16 residues. Germline V CDR1 and CDR2: MNHEY, SVGAGI. The V end lost 2 bases, the J end lost 6 bases, and 19 bases lay between the germline ends.

V is TRBV27 and J is TRBJ1-2; TRBD1 matches 7 bases. V lost 4 bases, J lost 6 bases, and 5 bases stayed unmatched. The V gene's germline CDR1 is MNHEY and CDR2 SMNVEV (reference sequence). This CDR3 region has 13 residues. The CDR3 region is CASSSRDRDGYTF. In nucleotides, the CDR3 is TGTGCCAGCAGTTCGAGGGACAGAGATGGCTACACCTTC.

This sequence joins TRBV6-1 and TRBJ1-2; D perhaps matches TRBD1 (6 bases). Germline values: CDR1 MNHNS, CDR2 SASEGT. The V end was cut by 2 bases, the J end by 6 bases, with 10 bases between. CDR3 size: 13 residues. For the CDR3, the DNA is TGTGCCAGCAGTGAACAGGGGATTGATGGCTACACCTTC. This encodes CASSEQGIDGYTF.

The V gene is TRBV12-3 or TRBV12-4, the J gene TRBJ1-6, with D maybe TRBD1 (6 bases). V was shortened by 7 bases and J by 13 bases, with 17 bases between the two germline ends. The CDR3 covers 13 residues. As DNA, the CDR3 is TGTGCCAGCACACTAACAGGGAATGCGCCCCTCCACTTT. It yields the protein CASTLTGNAPLHF.

CDR3 DNA: TGTGCCAGCAGTTTAATACAGGATTACAATGAGCAGTTCTTC. It translates to CASSLIQDYNEQFF. The chain uses TRBV28 and TRBJ2-1; TRBD1 is a possible D gene (5 bases). From germline, CDR1 is MDHEN and CDR2 SYDVKM. The ends were cut back, 2 bases at V and 4 bases at J, with 9 bases in the middle. CDR3 length: 14 residues.

The rearrangement links TRBV5-1 to TRBJ2-3; tentatively, D is TRBD2 (5 bases). Germline-derived CDR1 and CDR2 are SGHRS and YFSETQ. Trimming took off 0 bases at V and 4 bases at J, with 15 bases between the two ends. The CDR3 spans 16 residues. CDR3 protein: CASSLDPGSGADTQYF. The CDR3 nucleotides are TGCGCCAGCAGCTTGGACCCGGGGAGTGGGGCAGATACGCAGTATTTT.

The chain joins TRBV28 to TRBJ2-2; D is perhaps TRBD2 (6 bases). V lost 8 bases, J lost 3 bases, and 16 bases lay in between. Germline loops: CDR1 MDHEN, CDR2 SYDVKM. CDR3 length: 15 amino acids. The CDR3 loop is CASGGVEGYTGELFF. As DNA, the CDR3 is TGTGCCAGCGGTGGGGTGGAGGGATACACCGGGGAGCTGTTTTTT.

As for this clone: At one boundary the junction diverges from the germline segment, which might be a read error. The V call is TRBV2, the J call TRBJ2-3, with 11 bases identical to TRBD2. The germline V gene encodes CDR1 SNHLY and CDR2 FYNNEI. The CDR3 is 14 amino acids. CDR3 residues: CASRLAGSTDTQYF. CDR3 coding DNA: TGTGCAAGCAGACTAGCGGGGAGCACAGATACGCAGTATTTT. Together with reference TRBV2 and TRBJ2-3, the CDR3 gives the full variable domain: EPEVTQTPSHQVTQMGQEVILRCVPISNHLYFYWYRQILGQKVEFLVSFYNNEISEKSEIFDDQFSVERPDGSNFTLKIRSTKLEDSAMYFCASRLAGSTDTQYFGPGTRLTVL.

This clone was seen only once. This rearrangement joins TRBV7-8 to TRBJ2-2, with TRBD2 matching 10 bases. The V and J ends lost 5 bases and 4 bases, in that order; junction bases with no gene match: 4. This CDR3 spans 15 amino acids. In germline, CDR1 is SGHVS, CDR2 FQNEAQ. The CDR3 here is CASSQGLAVTGELFF. The CDR3, as DNA: TGTGCCAGCAGCCAAGGACTAGCGGTCACCGGGGAGCTGTTTTTT. Based on the CDR3 plus reference TRBV7-8 and TRBJ2-2, the full variable domain is GAGVSQSPRYKVAKRGQDVALRCDPISGHVSLFWYQQALGQGPEFLTYFQNEAQLDKSGLPSDRFFAERPEGSVSTLKIQRTQQEDSAVYLCASSQGLAVTGELFFGEGSRLTVL.

The chain carries TRBV19 and TRBJ2-7, with no clear D. CDR3 size: 13 residues. Trimming stripped 0 bases from V and 11 bases from J, with 14 bases between. Germline CDR1 LNHDA, CDR2 SQIVND (reference sequence). CDR3: CASSIERGHEKYF. The CDR3 bases are TGTGCCAGTAGTATAGAACGCGGCCATGAGAAGTACTTC.

The gene calls are TRBV9 and TRBJ1-1, with TRBD1 matching 10 bases. Per germline, CDR1 SGDLS and CDR2 YYNGEE. V dropped 0 bases and J dropped 6; count of bases not matched to a gene: 5. The CDR3 consists of 15 residues. CDR3 sequence reads: CASSVGGQGFSEAFF. CDR3 bases: TGTGCCAGCAGCGTAGGGGGACAGGGGTTTTCTGAAGCTTTCTTT.

The V call is TRBV29-1, the J call TRBJ2-1, with TRBD2 as a possible D gene (5 bases). The CDR3 covers 11 residues. The V end lost 5 bases, the J end lost 6 bases, and 8 bases lay between the germline ends. Germline V gene sequence: CDR1 SQVTM, CDR2 ANQGSEA. CDR3 in amino acids: CSVLLGNEQFF. The CDR3 coding sequence is TGCAGCGTTTTACTAGGCAATGAGCAGTTCTTC.

The gene calls are TRBV11-3 and TRBJ2-1; TRBD2 aligns across 12 bases. The germline CDR1 and CDR2 sequences are SGHNT and YENEEA. Losses at the gene ends were 2 bases for V and 9 bases for J; bases not matched to a gene: 2. The CDR3 totals 14 residues. The CDR3 coding sequence is TGTGCCAGCAGCTTAAAACTAGCGGGAGGTGAGCAGTTCTTC. Amino acids: CASSLKLAGGEQFF. The entire variable domain, with the rest obtained from reference TRBV11-3 and TRBJ2-1, is as follows: EAGVVQSPRYKIIEKKQPVAFWCNPISGHNTLYWYLQNLGQGPELLIRYENEEAVDDSQLPKDRFSAERLKGVDSTLKIQPAELGDSAVYLCASSLKLAGGEQFFGPGTRLTVL.

This clone was counted only a few times. The chain couples TRBV28 to TRBJ1-5; TRBD1 matches at 7 bases. Germline V gene lookup returns CDR1 MDHEN and CDR2 SYDVKM. This CDR3 comprises 15 residues. Germline trimming cut 6 bases from V and 1 base from J; bases unmatched to any gene: 6. CDR3 nucleotides: TGTGCCAGCAGAGACCCGGGACAGAGCAATCAGCCCCAGCATTTT. Translating it yields CASRDPGQSNQPQHF.

The chain couples TRBV5-6 to TRBJ1-3; D is possibly TRBD1 (5 bases). The CDR3 contains 17 residues. Trimming stripped 7 bases from V and 0 bases from J, with 20 bases between. Germline V gives CDR1 SGHDT, CDR2 YYEEEE. The CDR3 nucleotides read TGTGCCAGCCGGGGGTACAGGAGTCTGAGCTCTGGAAACACCATATATTTT. Translating gives CASRGYRSLSSGNTIYF.

The chain combines TRBV3-1 (or the pseudogene TRBV3-2) with TRBJ1-1, with TRBD1 identical over 10 bases. In germline, CDR1 is LGHDT, CDR2 YNNKEL (reference sequence). J was trimmed by 10 bases and V by 3 bases; bases with no gene match: 8. This CDR3 is 14 amino acids long. CDR3 nucleotide sequence: TGTGCCAGCAGCCAGCCGGGGGACAGGGGAACAGCTTTCTTT. Protein product: CASSQPGDRGTAFF.

A few counts support this clone. In DNA, the CDR3 is TGTGCCAGCAGCCAAGTCAGCTCTGGAAACACCATATATTTT. Its protein is CASSQVSSGNTIYF. This sequence joins TRBV3-1 (or the pseudogene TRBV3-2) and TRBJ1-3; D is undetermined. The CDR3 consists of 14 residues. The V gene's germline CDR1 is LGHDT and CDR2 YNNKEL (reference sequence). The ends were cut back, 1 base at V and 0 bases at J, with 4 bases in the middle.

The chain uses TRBV18 and TRBJ1-2; D gene uncertain. The CDR3 is 15 amino acids. CDR1 and CDR2 from the germline V gene are KGHSH and LQKENI. Trimming pared 6 bases from V and 4 bases from J, leaving 18 bases between. CDR3: CASSPSRSPGYGYTF. DNA of the CDR3: TGTGCCAGCTCCCCATCAAGATCCCCAGGCTATGGCTACACCTTC. The whole variable domain, filled in from reference TRBV18 and TRBJ1-2, reads NAGVMQNPRHLVRRRGQEARLRCSPMKGHSHVYWYRQLPEEGLKFMVYLQKENIIDESGMPKERFSAEFPKEGPSILRIQQVVRGDSAAYFCASSPSRSPGYGYTFGSGTRLTVV.

The chain combines TRBV6-6 with TRBJ2-3; the D gene is possibly TRBD1 (5 bases). Trimming removed 5 bases at V and 4 bases at J, with 16 bases between. The CDR3 loop spans 15 amino acids. CDR1 is MNHNY, CDR2 SVGAGI, per germline (reference sequence). The CDR3 DNA sequence: TGTGCCAGCAGTCTGAGCGCCCTGGGGCCAGATACGCAGTATTTT. It codes for CASSLSALGPDTQYF.